Following are 12 T cell receptor beta chains from one sample sequenced in a study of early T cells in non-severe SARS-CoV-2 infection. TCRdb re-called the 5' RACE reads with MiXCR, one entry per CDR3 protein. This table has tens of thousands of distinct CDR3 sequences, approximately 9.9% appearing once. Sequencing was performed on whole blood. The receptors were sampled from an adult who was a healthcare worker with PCR-confirmed SARS-CoV-2 infection or an uninfected control (not recorded which).

This clonotype has a handful of counts. The chain uses TRBV29-1 and TRBJ1-4; D remains ambiguous. CDR1 is SQVTM and CDR2 is ANQGSEA in the germline V gene. The CDR3 has 11 residues. Trimming removed 5 bases at V and 6 bases at J, with 7 bases between. The CDR3: CSVLKDEKLFF. The CDR3 nucleotides read TGCAGCGTTTTGAAAGATGAAAAACTGTTTTTT.

This clonotype was found many times. This chain uses TRBV10-2 with TRBJ1-4, with D perhaps TRBD1 (5 bases). The V gene lost 5 bases and the J gene lost 8 bases, with 12 bases spanning the gap. The germline V gene has CDR1 WSHSY and CDR2 SAAADI. This CDR3 has 13 amino acids. The CDR3 sequence is CASSFDRGEKLFF. Here the CDR3 DNA reads TGCGCCAGCAGTTTCGACCGGGGCGAAAAACTGTTTTTT.

There are a few counts of this clonotype. The chain has TRBV5-6 and TRBJ2-3; the match to TRBD1 covers 9 bases. CDR1 is SGHDT, CDR2 YYEEEE, per germline. CDR3 size: 16 residues. After removal of 3 bases from V and 1 base from J, the junction contained 6 bases not matched to a gene. DNA of the CDR3: TGTGCCAGCAGCTCCAACAGGGGGCTGGGCACAGATACGCAGTATTTT. Translated, it gives CASSSNRGLGTDTQYF.

The V call is TRBV7-8, the J call TRBJ1-5, with D possibly matching TRBD1 (5 bases). This CDR3 spans 15 amino acids. The germline gives CDR1 SGHVS, CDR2 FQNEAQ. Trimming pared 2 bases from V and 3 bases from J, leaving 11 bases between. CDR3 DNA sequence: TGTGCCAGCAGCTTAAGGCAGGGCAACAATCAGCCCCAGCATTTT. Encoded protein: CASSLRQGNNQPQHF.

This clonotype was seen a few times. CDR3 bases: TGTGCCAGCAGCCAAGGAGGCGGGGTCAAAAACATTCAGTACTTC. Translated: CASSQGGGVKNIQYF. The chain joins TRBV3-1 to TRBJ2-4, with TRBD2 as a possible D gene (6 bases). Germline-derived CDR1 and CDR2 are LGHDT and YNNKEL (reference sequence). This CDR3 has 15 residues. Between the trimmed V and J ends, which lost 1 base and 3 bases, there was a span of 10 bases.

Only a few counts were recorded for this clonotype. J is TRBJ2-7 and V is TRBV20-1, with 8 bases identical to TRBD1. This CDR3 is built from 14 residues. From germline, CDR1 is DFQATT and CDR2 SNEGSKA (reference sequence). The V segment lost 2 bases and the J segment 6 bases; nucleotides outside the gene matches: 9. DNA for the CDR3: TGCAGTGCTAGACCGCAGGGGGCCGGGGGCGAGCAGTACTTC. This codes for CSARPQGAGGEQYF.

This clonotype was observed a handful of times. V gene TRBV5-1 combines with J gene TRBJ2-1, with D perhaps matching TRBD1 (5 bases). The CDR3 has 14 amino acids. Germline V CDR1 and CDR2: SGHRS, YFSETQ. V was shortened by 4 bases and J by 7 bases, with 15 bases between the two germline ends. CDR3 region: CASSVDSSGNEQFF. CDR3 in DNA: TGCGCCAGCAGCGTCGACTCTTCAGGGAATGAGCAGTTCTTC.

V usage is TRBV7-9 and J usage is TRBJ2-7; TRBD1 is a possible D gene (5 bases). CDR1 and CDR2 from the germline V gene are SEHNR and FQNEAQ (reference sequence). V was shortened by 7 bases and J by 1 base, with 11 bases between the two germline ends. This CDR3 region has 13 residues. The CDR3 coding sequence is TGTGCCAGCACACCCCCAGGGTCCTACGAGCAGTACTTC. Residues: CASTPPGSYEQYF.

This clonotype was seen many times. This chain uses TRBV7-3 with TRBJ2-1; D is unclear. With 5 bases removed from V and 8 bases from J, the gap between germline ends came to 10 bases. The length of the CDR3 is 12 residues. Germline CDR1 is SGHTA and CDR2 is FQGTGA. The CDR3 DNA follows: TGTGCCAGCAGCACAGATCTGGATGAGCAGTTCTTC. Translated: CASSTDLDEQFF.

As to this clonotype: Being one base from a much bigger clone, this may be a read error. The chain links TRBV5-1 to TRBJ1-1, with D possibly matching TRBD1 (6 bases). This CDR3 comprises 14 residues. Germline V lookup: CDR1 SGHRS, CDR2 YFSETQ. Trimming cost V 1 base and J 1 base, with 8 bases left between them. CDR3 coding DNA: TGCGCCAGCAGCTTGAGACAGGCGAACACTGAAGCTTTCTTT. Its protein product is CASSLRQANTEAFF.

The sample holds a few counts of this clonotype. The chain recombines TRBV2 with TRBJ2-1; D is undetermined. With 4 bases removed from V and 4 bases from J, the gap between germline ends came to 5 bases. The germline V gene encodes CDR1 SNHLY and CDR2 FYNNEI. This CDR3 region has 12 residues. The CDR3 DNA reads as TGTGCCAGCAGTGCAGAGTACAATGAGCAGTTCTTC. Its translation: CASSAEYNEQFF.

V gene TRBV11-2 combines with J gene TRBJ1-1; D possibly corresponds to TRBD1 (5 bases). The CDR3 runs to 13 residues. Trimming pared 1 base from V and 7 bases from J, leaving 10 bases between. Germline V gives CDR1 SGHAT, CDR2 FQNNGV. CDR3 in amino acids: CASSLVSGFEAFF. For the CDR3, the DNA is TGTGCCAGCAGCTTAGTTTCAGGGTTTGAAGCTTTCTTT.